Listed below are T cell receptor beta chains from one sample, sequenced in a study of blood T cells in healthy people across ages. Each CDR3 protein gets one entry after TCRdb re-called the 5' RACE reads with MiXCR. Among fewer than 950,000 distinct CDR3 sequences listed, about 55% were seen once. Sequences were obtained from blood. The receptors shown here come from a man aged 80 or over in good health. The CDR3 runs from the conserved cysteine through the conserved F or W. Each record gives: CDR3 DNA, CDR3 protein, D gene, J gene, V gene, clone size. The D gene is left open where the match is weak. Rows give clone size only sometimes, using once, few, many, or a class for an expanded clone.

TGTGCCAGCAGCCAAGAAGGCCTAGCGGGGGCCAATGAGCAGTACTTC	CASSQEGLAGANEQYF	TRBD2	TRBJ2-7	TRBV3-1	-
TGCAGTGCTAGAGCCCCTGGGGCAGGGGCCTATGGCTACACCTTC	CSARAPGAGAYGYTF	-	TRBJ1-2	TRBV20-1	-
TGTGCCAGCATTACGGGGGCTAGCGCAAGCTCCTACAATGAGCAGTTCTTC	CASITGASASSYNEQFF	-	TRBJ2-1	TRBV6-5	-
TGCAGTGCTAGAGCCCCCTCCGTCGGGGGGGGAAGATACGCGTATTTT	CSARAPSVGGGRYAYF	TRBD2	TRBJ2-3	TRBV20-1	-
TGCGCCAGCAGCCCGCGACAGAATTCACCCCTCCACTTT	CASSPRQNSPLHF	-	TRBJ1-6	TRBV5-1	-
TGTGCCAGCAGCCAAGCGGCTCCGCGACAGCGGGCCATCGCCTACAATGAGCAGTACTTC	CASSQAAPRQRAIAYNEQYF	-	TRBJ2-7	TRBV4-2	-
TGTGCCAGCTCGGACGGGACTAGCGCGGCTAATGGGCAGTTCTTC	CASSDGTSAANGQFF	TRBD2	TRBJ2-1	TRBV18	many
TGCAGTGCTTGGGCAGGCGGAAGCTCCTACAATGAGCAGTTCTTC	CSAWAGGSSYNEQFF	-	TRBJ2-1	TRBV20-1	-
TGTGCCAGCAGCCCCGGGGGGGGACTAGCGGCATATGAGCAGTTCTTC	CASSPGGGLAAYEQFF	TRBD2	TRBJ2-1	TRBV7-2	-
TGTGCCAGCAGCTCCGACTCCCTGGGGAGGTATGGCTACACCTTC	CASSSDSLGRYGYTF	-	TRBJ1-2	TRBV5-6	-
TGTGCCAGCAGCCTGACTAGCGGATCCTACAATGAGCAGTTCTTC	CASSLTSGSYNEQFF	TRBD2	TRBJ2-1	TRBV5-1	many
TGTGCCAGCGGGAACTACAATGAGCAGTTCTTC	CASGNYNEQFF	-	TRBJ2-1	TRBV7-8	few
TGCGCCAGCAGCCTCCTGACAGGCATGAACACTGAAGCTTTCTTT	CASSLLTGMNTEAFF	-	TRBJ1-1	TRBV5-1	-
TGTGCCAGCAGTTTAGGGCTAGCGGGAGGAAGTGGGAACGAGCAGTACTTC	CASSLGLAGGSGNEQYF	TRBD2	TRBJ2-7	TRBV28	-
TGTGCCAGCAGCTCCGGTGGGCTTAGTGGAATCAAAAACATTCAGTACTTC	CASSSGGLSGIKNIQYF	-	TRBJ2-4	TRBV7-2	-
TGTGCCACCAGTGGCGGACAGGGGAATCAGCCCCAGCATTTT	CATSGGQGNQPQHF	TRBD1	TRBJ1-5	TRBV24-1	-
TGTGCCACCAGCAGAGCTCAGTATCGGATTATACAAGAGACCCAGTACTTC	CATSRAQYRIIQETQYF	-	TRBJ2-5	TRBV15	-
TGCAGTGCTTCGATTGCTAGCGGGATCTCAGAGACCCAGTACTTC	CSASIASGISETQYF	TRBD2	TRBJ2-5	TRBV20-1	-
TGTGCCACCAGTGGTACTACCGGAGGGGGCCAAGAGACCCAGTACTTC	CATSGTTGGGQETQYF	-	TRBJ2-5	TRBV24-1	-
TGTGCCAGCAGTGGAGGGACAGCTACTACCTACGAGCAGTACTTC	CASSGGTATTYEQYF	TRBD1	TRBJ2-7	TRBV6-1	-
TGTGCCAGCATAAGAGAGGGGAGCGTTGCCACTGAAGCTTTCTTT	CASIREGSVATEAFF	-	TRBJ1-1	TRBV2	-
TGTGCCAGCAGCTTGGGCCGGAATAATTCACCCCTCCACTTT	CASSLGRNNSPLHF	-	TRBJ1-6	TRBV5-6	few
TGCAGTGCTGATAGACTAGCGGGGCGCACAGATACGCAGTATTTT	CSADRLAGRTDTQYF	TRBD2	TRBJ2-3	TRBV20-1	-
TGTGCCAGCAGTTTTCAGGGGTTGGGGGAGACCCAGTACTTC	CASSFQGLGETQYF	-	TRBJ2-5	TRBV12-3/TRBV12-4	few
TGTGCCAGCACCGGGGCAGGAGGCGAGCAGTACTTC	CASTGAGGEQYF	-	TRBJ2-7	TRBV28	few
TGTGCCAGCCAATTAACAGGGGAACGGGCTTTCTTT	CASQLTGERAFF	TRBD1	TRBJ1-1	TRBV7-9	-
TGTGCCAGCAGTGATTGGGGGACGGCCAAAAACATTCAGTACTTC	CASSDWGTAKNIQYF	-	TRBJ2-4	TRBV6-1	few
TGTGCCAGCAGCGCTGGAGGACTCTACGAGCAGTACTTC	CASSAGGLYEQYF	-	TRBJ2-7	TRBV9	-
TGTGCCACCATGAGAACCCGGACTAGCGGGATCGGCGAGCAGTACTTC	CATMRTRTSGIGEQYF	TRBD2	TRBJ2-7	TRBV15	few
TGTGCCAGCAGTTTAGGGGCAGGGACAGAAGTCTACGAGCAGTACTTC	CASSLGAGTEVYEQYF	TRBD1	TRBJ2-7	TRBV27	few
TGTGCCATCAGTGGGAGCCCTCCAGCGCCGCCCTCGCGTGAGCAGTACTTC	CAISGSPPAPPSREQYF	-	TRBJ2-5	TRBV10-3	-
TGTGCCAGCAGCTTAGCTGGACGGAACAATGAGCAGTTCTTC	CASSLAGRNNEQFF	-	TRBJ2-1	TRBV7-2	-
TGCAGTGCTTTTTTCACTGGGGCTGGGGCCAACGTCCTGACTTTC	CSAFFTGAGANVLTF	-	TRBJ2-6	TRBV20-1	many
TGCAGCGTTAGGGACGGTTGGAATGAGCAGTTCTTC	CSVRDGWNEQFF	-	TRBJ2-1	TRBV29-1	-
TGCAGCGTGGGGTCGGGCCTACGCAATGAGCAGTTCTTC	CSVGSGLRNEQFF	-	TRBJ2-1	TRBV29-1	-
TGTGCCAGCAGCCAAGTCCTACTAGCGGACGACAAAACCGAGAATGAGCAGTTCTTC	CASSQVLLADDKTENEQFF	TRBD2	TRBJ2-1	TRBV3-1	-
TGTGCCAGCAGCCACAGGTCCGGACGGCTGAATTCACCCCTCCACTTT	CASSHRSGRLNSPLHF	-	TRBJ1-6	TRBV14	-
TGTGCCAGCAGTCTCCGGGACAGGGAGTTCTTC	CASSLRDREFF	TRBD1	TRBJ2-1	TRBV12-3/TRBV12-4	-
TGCAGCGTGGTCCGGGACAGGAGGCGCGGGGCGAACGAGCAGTACTTC	CSVVRDRRRGANEQYF	TRBD1	TRBJ2-7	TRBV29-1	-
TGTGCCAGCAGTTGGGGCAGGAGAGGATCTAGTGCGCAGTACTTC	CASSWGRRGSSAQYF	-	TRBJ2-5	TRBV12-3/TRBV12-4	-
TGCAGCGTTGAAGTACCAGAAATTAAGTCCTACGAGCAGTACTTC	CSVEVPEIKSYEQYF	-	TRBJ2-7	TRBV29-1	-
TGTGCCGGCAGTGAAGAGCGGACTAGCGGGGAGACCCAGTACTTC	CAGSEERTSGETQYF	TRBD2	TRBJ2-5	TRBV2	-
TGCGCCAGCAGCTTGGGGCTAGCGCCTCACAATAAGCAGTTCTTC	CASSLGLAPHNKQFF	-	TRBJ2-1	TRBV5-1	-
TGTGCCAGCAGCCAGCCTCCTAGGGCCTACGAGCAGTACTTC	CASSQPPRAYEQYF	-	TRBJ2-7	TRBV3-1	once
TGTGCCAGCAGCGTAGCTAGTCGGCCTCTGGGCTATGGCTACACCTTC	CASSVASRPLGYGYTF	-	TRBJ1-2	TRBV9	-
TGCAGTGCTCCACACGGGGTCCACTACAATGAGCAGTTCTTC	CSAPHGVHYNEQFF	-	TRBJ2-1	TRBV20-1	-
TGTGCCAGCAGCCCAGGCCGAGTGGTCCGAGGGAACACTGAAGCTTTCTTT	CASSPGRVVRGNTEAFF	-	TRBJ1-1	TRBV7-2	-
TGTGCCGGAACCGGGACACCCTCCCCCAATGAGCAGTTCTTC	CAGTGTPSPNEQFF	-	TRBJ2-1	TRBV27	-
TGTGCCAGCAGTGTCCGGGACCAACGTCGGGAGCAGTTCTTC	CASSVRDQRREQFF	-	TRBJ2-1	TRBV12-3/TRBV12-4	once
TGTGCCAGCAGATTGAGCGACTTTCCTAACTATGGCTACACCTTC	CASRLSDFPNYGYTF	-	TRBJ1-2	TRBV6-5	-
TGTGCCATCAGTGCGGGGTTGGAATACGGCTACACCTTC	CAISAGLEYGYTF	-	TRBJ1-2	TRBV10-3	many
TGCGCCAGCAGCTTGAGACAGGGTCCAGGCGAGCAGTACTTC	CASSLRQGPGEQYF	TRBD1	TRBJ2-7	TRBV5-1	-
TGCGCCAGCAGGTCACAGGGGGCAGGAGAAGCTTTCTTT	CASRSQGAGEAFF	TRBD1	TRBJ1-1	TRBV5-1	-
TGCAGTGCTGACAGGGCTGGGGCCAACGTCCTGACTTTC	CSADRAGANVLTF	TRBD1	TRBJ2-6	TRBV20-1	-
TGTGCCAGCAGCCGCGCTGGGGAGCCCTCATTCGGCTACACCTTC	CASSRAGEPSFGYTF	-	TRBJ1-2	TRBV7-9	few